Below, 16 T cell receptor beta chains from the same sample are listed, as sequenced in a study of identical twins. TCRdb reanalysed the 5' RACE reads using MiXCR and keeps one entry per CDR3 protein. This table has fewer than 550,000 distinct CDR3 sequences, 12% to 15% appearing once. A further study also used this sample, focusing on yellow fever vaccine responses in identical twins.

Material for sequencing was CD4+ T cells sorted from blood. These receptors were collected from a woman between 18 and 29 years old in good health.

A few counts support this clonotype. The rearrangement uses TRBV2 and TRBJ1-6; D not resolved. V lost 6 bases to trimming and J lost 2 bases, with 14 bases between them. The CDR3 runs to 16 residues. From germline, CDR1 is SNHLY and CDR2 FYNNEI. CDR3 in amino acids: CASRLSGGTYNSPLHF. CDR3 nucleotide sequence: TGTGCCAGCAGGCTTTCGGGAGGCACCTATAATTCACCCCTCCACTTT.

The chain recombines TRBV18 with TRBJ2-3; no definite D call. The CDR3 consists of 16 residues. The germline V gene encodes CDR1 KGHSH and CDR2 LQKENI. V shed 0 bases and J shed 0 bases, with 10 bases lying between them. The CDR3 here is CASSPPGLASTDTQYF. The DNA of the CDR3 is TGTGCCAGCTCACCACCGGGTTTAGCTAGCACAGATACGCAGTATTTT.

This clonotype was found many times. The chain uses TRBV10-3 and TRBJ2-7, with 9 bases aligning to TRBD1. This CDR3 is 15 amino acids long. Per the germline V gene, CDR1 is ENHRY and CDR2 is SYGVKD. Trimming cost V 2 bases and J 1 base; bases outside gene matches: 3. As DNA, the CDR3 is TGTGCCATCAGTGAGGGGGACAGGGTTTCCTACGAGCAGTACTTC. Translating it yields CAISEGDRVSYEQYF.

The rearrangement joins TRBV6-1 to TRBJ2-7; TRBD2 might be the D (6 bases). The germline gives CDR1 MNHNS, CDR2 SASEGT. Trimming took off 3 bases at V and 7 bases at J, with 13 bases between the two ends. The CDR3 contains 13 residues. The CDR3 protein is CASSDSGLREQYF. In nucleotides, the CDR3 is TGTGCCAGCAGTGATTCAGGACTAAGAGAGCAGTACTTC.

The rearrangement uses TRBV3-1 and TRBJ2-2; 10 bases line up with TRBD1. Germline CDR1 is LGHDT and CDR2 is YNNKEL (reference sequence). This CDR3 is built from 15 residues. Trimming cost V 10 bases and J 7 bases; bases outside gene matches: 12. CDR3 in amino acids: CATSQGTGEFGELFF. The CDR3 DNA follows: TGTGCCACCTCCCAAGGGACAGGGGAGTTCGGGGAGCTGTTTTTT.

The V call is TRBV20-1, the J call TRBJ2-7; 11 bases align to TRBD2. The V gene end was trimmed by 5 bases and the J gene end by 6 bases; junction bases not matched to a gene: 9. Germline loops: CDR1 DFQATT, CDR2 SNEGSKA (reference sequence). The CDR3 is 14 residues long. The chain's CDR3 is CSAHRLAGSGEQYF. CDR3 DNA sequence: TGCAGTGCTCACAGACTAGCGGGGTCTGGCGAGCAGTACTTC.

V and J are TRBV5-4 and TRBJ2-6; 8 bases fit TRBD1. The trim removed 4 bases at V and 0 bases at J, leaving 6 bases unmatched. The CDR3 loop spans 17 amino acids. CDR1 is SGHNT and CDR2 is YYREEE in the germline V gene (reference sequence). The CDR3 DNA is TGTGCCAGCAGCCGGGGACAGGTGGGCTCTGGGGCCAACGTCCTGACTTTC. Its protein product is CASSRGQVGSGANVLTF.

This chain joins TRBV9 and TRBJ2-1, with a weak D call TRBD2 (7 bases). The germline V gene has CDR1 SGDLS and CDR2 YYNGEE. The CDR3 is 17 residues long. V was clipped by 4 bases and J by 9 bases, with 26 bases between them. The CDR3 coding sequence is TGTGCCAGCAGCTGGGGGGGGCGGGGGCTTATACAGGGTGAGCAGTTCTTC. It yields the protein CASSWGGRGLIQGEQFF.

The chain recombines TRBV28 with TRBJ2-3; D gene uncertain. The CDR3 is made up of 16 amino acids. Trimming removed 2 bases at V and 0 bases at J, with 12 bases between. Germline assignment: CDR1 MDHEN and CDR2 SYDVKM. CDR3 nucleotide sequence: TGTGCCAGCAGTTTACGGTGGGCCCTAAGCACAGATACGCAGTATTTT. Translation: CASSLRWALSTDTQYF.

The sample holds a few counts of this clonotype. The CDR3: CSVWRRAQETQYF. The DNA of the CDR3 is TGCAGCGTCTGGCGGCGCGCCCAAGAGACCCAGTACTTC. This chain connects TRBV29-1 to TRBJ2-5; D is ambiguous. CDR3 length: 13 amino acids. V was shortened by 6 bases and J by 1 base, with 12 bases between the two germline ends. The germline V gene encodes CDR1 SQVTM and CDR2 ANQGSEA.

This clonotype appeared a few times. The chain couples TRBV5-1 to TRBJ2-3; D may be TRBD2 (6 bases). The CDR3 consists of 17 residues. The germline CDR1 and CDR2 sequences are SGHRS and YFSETQ. V was pared by 4 bases and J by 2 bases, with 20 bases between. CDR3 sequence reads: CASSVSGRDSFTDTQYF. The CDR3 DNA is TGCGCCAGCAGCGTTAGCGGCAGAGACAGCTTCACAGATACGCAGTATTTT.

The gene calls are TRBV6-1 and TRBJ2-1; perhaps TRBD2 as D (6 bases). This CDR3 has 14 residues. Germline V gene data show CDR1 as MNHNS and CDR2 as SASEGT. Trimming cost V 6 bases and J 4 bases, with 13 bases left between them. CDR3 protein: CASRPGLPYNEQFF. The DNA of the CDR3 is TGTGCCAGCAGACCGGGACTTCCGTACAATGAGCAGTTCTTC.

The rearrangement links TRBV19 to TRBJ2-2; maybe TRBD1 (6 bases). The CDR3 is made up of 14 amino acids. Trimming pared 3 bases from V and 6 bases from J, leaving 11 bases between. CDR1 is LNHDA and CDR2 is SQIVND in the germline V gene (reference sequence). CDR3 nucleotides: TGTGCCAGTAGTATTACAGGGCCCGCCGGGGAGCTGTTTTTT. It yields the protein CASSITGPAGELFF.

Only a few counts were recorded for this clonotype. This chain joins TRBV28 and TRBJ2-2, with D maybe TRBD2 (9 bases). This CDR3 is built from 19 residues. Germline V lookup: CDR1 MDHEN, CDR2 SYDVKM. V lost 6 bases to trimming and J lost 3 bases, with 26 bases between them. This chain's CDR3 is CASRTGGLAGSFYTGELFF. CDR3 nucleotide sequence: TGTGCCAGCAGAACAGGGGGGCTAGCGGGGAGTTTTTACACCGGGGAGCTGTTTTTT.

This clonotype was detected a few times. CDR3 loop: CASSPPVGRGPDTQYF. The CDR3 DNA follows: TGTGCCAGCTCACCACCCGTAGGGAGAGGGCCAGATACGCAGTATTTT. The J gene is TRBJ2-3, the V gene TRBV18; D is perhaps TRBD2 (5 bases). V was trimmed by 0 bases and J by 4 bases, leaving 14 bases between them. Germline V gene lookup returns CDR1 KGHSH and CDR2 LQKENI. The CDR3 is made up of 16 amino acids.

This clonotype has just one count. The chain links TRBV20-1 to TRBJ2-5; 9 bases match TRBD2. The V segment lost 5 bases and the J segment 6 bases; nucleotides outside the gene matches: 7. CDR3 length: 13 residues. The V gene's germline CDR1 is DFQATT and CDR2 SNEGSKA (reference sequence). Written as DNA, the CDR3 is TGCAGTGCTCCAGCGGGGGGCTGGCAGACCCAGTACTTC. It codes for CSAPAGGWQTQYF.